A single sample gave rise to the 4 T cell receptor beta chains below, sequenced in a study of Ad26.COV2.S vaccination and SARS-CoV-2 variants. Clones were sequenced by immunoSEQ multiplex PCR, and TCRdb holds only the in-frame ones, with some missing. In the table there are over 400,000 clones, 90% of which are singletons. Treatment described: around 19 received Ad26.COV2.S at low or high dose, single or two shots; several received placebo; per-sample allocation not given. Samples were taken on day 63 after the first vaccine or placebo injection. Source: peripheral blood, taken in a trial of Ad26.COV2.S vaccine versus placebo. The origin of the receptors is a person between 18 and 59 years old who received the Ad26.COV2.S COVID-19 vaccine or a placebo.

This sequence joins TRBV6-6 and TRBJ2-5, with 7 bases aligning to TRBD2. Trimming took 8 bases from V and 3 from J; bases not matched to a gene: 3. The CDR3 is 12 amino acids. Germline lookup yields CDR1 MNHNY and CDR2 SVGAGI (reference sequence). The CDR3 DNA reads as TGTGCCAGCGCGGGGGAAAAAGAGACCCAGTACTTC. Protein sequence: CASAGEKETQYF.

V gene TRBV20-1 combines with J gene TRBJ2-7, with 11 bases that match TRBD2. V trimming: 3 bases; J trimming: 2 bases; junction bases outside the gene matches: 15. The CDR3 length is 18 residues. Germline CDR1 and CDR2: DFQATT and SNEGSKA (reference sequence). CDR3 region: CSASRAGKTSGRPYEQYF. The CDR3, as DNA: TGCAGTGCTAGTAGGGCAGGGAAAACTAGCGGGAGACCCTACGAGCAGTACTTC.

This chain joins TRBV5-4 and TRBJ2-3, with 8 bases identical to TRBD2. The V segment lost 0 bases and the J segment 0 bases; nucleotides outside the gene matches: 6. Germline V lookup: CDR1 SGHNT, CDR2 YYREEE (reference sequence). This CDR3 spans 17 amino acids. The CDR3 sequence: CASSLVPGGGSTDTQYF. CDR3 coding DNA: TGTGCCAGCAGCTTGGTTCCCGGGGGGGGGAGCACAGATACGCAGTATTTT.

This rearrangement joins TRBV5-4 to TRBJ2-1; tentatively, D is TRBD2 (6 bases). The germline CDR1 and CDR2 sequences are SGHNT and YYREEE (reference sequence). CDR3 length: 16 amino acids. V was trimmed by 1 base and J by 15 bases, leaving 26 bases between them. Here the CDR3 reads CASSLMVGKISGPRFF. CDR3 coding DNA: TGTGCCAGCAGCTTGATGGTGGGGAAGATTAGCGGCCCCAGGTTCTTC.